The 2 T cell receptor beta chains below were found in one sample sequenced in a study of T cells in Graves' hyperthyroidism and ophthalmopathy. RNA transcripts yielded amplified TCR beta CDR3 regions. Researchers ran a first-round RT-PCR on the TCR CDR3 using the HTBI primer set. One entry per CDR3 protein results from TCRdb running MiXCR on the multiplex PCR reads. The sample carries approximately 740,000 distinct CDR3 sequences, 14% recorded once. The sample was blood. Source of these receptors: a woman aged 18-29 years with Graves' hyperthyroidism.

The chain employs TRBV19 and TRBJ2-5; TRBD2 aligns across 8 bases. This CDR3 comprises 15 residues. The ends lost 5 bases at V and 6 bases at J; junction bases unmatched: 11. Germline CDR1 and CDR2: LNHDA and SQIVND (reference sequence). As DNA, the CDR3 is TGTGCCAGTAGTCCCTTCCGGGAGGGCGTCCAGACCCAGTACTTC. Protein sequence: CASSPFREGVQTQYF.

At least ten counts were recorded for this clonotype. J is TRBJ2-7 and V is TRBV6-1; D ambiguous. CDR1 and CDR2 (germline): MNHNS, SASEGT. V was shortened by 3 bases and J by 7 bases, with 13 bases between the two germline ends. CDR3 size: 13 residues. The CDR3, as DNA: TGTGCCAGCAGTGATCTGGCACTCTGGGAGCAGTACTTC. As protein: CASSDLALWEQYF.